This is a list of T cell receptor beta chains from one sample in a study of shared clonotypes between healthy human individuals. The assay was immunoSEQ multiplex PCR, and TCRdb's table has in-frame clones only and misses some. The repertoire consists of roughly 2.5 million clones, with around 94% occurring once and the leading ten covering around 0.14%. Sequencing was done on a sample of naive CD4+ T cells sorted from blood. Receptors were obtained from a man younger than 30 in good health. Each CDR3 is given with its conserved first and last residue. D genes are given only for firm matches. Only part of the rows carry a size: once, few, many, or a class if the clone is expanded.

clone size,V gene,J gene,D gene,CDR3 protein,CDR3 DNA
.,TRBV10-3,TRBJ2-7,.,CAISESGGNGQYF,TGTGCCATCAGTGAGTCTGGCGGGAACGGGCAGTACTTC
few,TRBV2,TRBJ2-6,.,CASRDSGANVLTF,TGTGCCAGCAGGGACTCTGGGGCCAACGTCCTGACTTTC
.,TRBV25-1,TRBJ2-7,.,CASSGGSSYEQYF,TGTGCCAGCAGTGGGGGGAGCTCCTACGAGCAGTACTTC
.,TRBV28,TRBJ1-3,.,CASSPLQGSGNTIYF,TGTGCCAGCAGTCCTCTACAGGGCTCTGGAAACACCATATATTTT
.,TRBV7-9,TRBJ1-1,.,CASSLILADQAFF,TGTGCCAGCAGCTTAATCCTGGCAGACCAAGCTTTCTTT
.,TRBV10-3,TRBJ2-7,.,CAIRGTESYEQYF,TGTGCCATCCGTGGAACAGAAAGCTACGAGCAGTACTTC
.,TRBV2,TRBJ2-7,.,CASRVLYEQYF,TGTGCCAGCAGGGTATTATACGAGCAGTACTTC
.,TRBV30,TRBJ2-3,TRBD2,CAWSVGGGADTQYF,TGTGCCTGGAGTGTGGGCGGGGGGGCAGATACGCAGTATTTT
.,TRBV2,TRBJ2-7,.,CASRDSYEQYF,TGTGCCAGCAGAGACAGTTACGAGCAGTACTTC
.,TRBV19,TRBJ2-1,.,CASRPIGRANEQFF,TGTGCCAGTAGGCCCATTGGCAGGGCCAATGAGCAGTTCTTC
.,TRBV28,TRBJ1-2,.,CASRGGNYGYTF,TGTGCCAGCCGGGGCGGGAACTATGGCTACACCTTC
.,TRBV7-9,TRBJ2-3,TRBD2,CASSLALAGADTQYF,TGTGCCAGCAGCTTAGCGTTAGCGGGGGCAGATACGCAGTATTTT
once,TRBV19,TRBJ2-7,TRBD1,CASRSGTGIVYEQYF,TGTGCCAGTAGGTCCGGGACAGGGATCGTCTACGAGCAGTACTTC
.,TRBV27,TRBJ2-5,.,CATLRAGEETQYF,TGTGCCACCTTAAGGGCAGGGGAGGAGACCCAGTACTTC
.,TRBV7-9,TRBJ2-2,.,CASSLLSVAGELFF,TGTGCCAGCAGCTTATTAAGTGTCGCCGGGGAGCTGTTTTTT
.,TRBV7-9,TRBJ1-6,.,CASSPPGGSPLHF,TGTGCCAGCAGCCCTCCCGGGGGTTCACCCCTCCACTTT
.,TRBV14,TRBJ2-2,.,CASSQARVNTGELFF,TGTGCCAGCAGCCAAGCCAGGGTGAACACCGGGGAGCTGTTTTTT
.,TRBV19,TRBJ2-1,.,CASREGSYNEQFF,TGTGCCAGTAGGGAGGGCTCCTACAATGAGCAGTTCTTC
.,TRBV12-5,TRBJ2-3,.,CASGLMGGTDTQYF,TGTGCTAGTGGTTTGATGGGGGGCACAGATACGCAGTATTTT
.,TRBV2,TRBJ2-2,TRBD1,CASRDGTGWRSGELFF,TGTGCCAGCAGGGACGGGACAGGGTGGAGGTCCGGGGAGCTGTTTTTT